The 31 T cell receptor beta chains listed next were all sequenced from one sample in a study of shared clonotypes between healthy human individuals. Using immunoSEQ multiplex PCR, the repertoire was profiled, and TCRdb retains in-frame clones only, with some absent. The table shows some 900,000 clones, with 76% occurring only once. The sequencing input was memory CD4+ T cells sorted from blood. Subset specified: CD45RA-negative fraction. These receptor sequences come from a young man in good health.

The chain couples TRBV28 to TRBJ2-1; TRBD2 matches at 7 bases. This CDR3 region has 15 residues. The J segment lost 3 bases and the V segment lost 7 bases, leaving 9 bases of the junction unmatched. In germline, CDR1 is MDHEN, CDR2 SYDVKM. In DNA form, the CDR3 reads TGTGCCAGCAATGGCCGAGCGGGGTTCTACAATGAGCAGTTCTTC. This encodes CASNGRAGFYNEQFF. Looking up the rest from reference TRBV28 and TRBJ2-1 gives the full variable domain: DVKVTQSSRYLVKRTGEKVFLECVQDMDHENMFWYRQDPGLGLRLIYFSYDVKMKEKGDIPEGYSVSREKKERFSLILESASTNQTSMYLCASNGRAGFYNEQFFGPGTRLTVL.

This chain joins TRBV29-1 and TRBJ2-5, with a tentative D call TRBD1 (6 bases). CDR3 length equals 14 residues. V gave up 2 bases and J gave up 5 bases, with 15 bases separating them. CDR1 is SQVTM and CDR2 is ANQGSEA in the germline V gene. In nucleotides, the CDR3 is TGCAGCGTTGAATTTCGCAGGGGCCGGGAGACCCAGTACTTC. It encodes CSVEFRRGRETQYF.

This chain connects TRBV10-3 to TRBJ2-2; the match to TRBD2 covers 8 bases. CDR3 length: 16 amino acids. Per the germline V gene, CDR1 is ENHRY and CDR2 is SYGVKD. V was pared by 3 bases and J by 6 bases, with 9 bases of the junction left unmatched. CDR3 sequence (DNA): TGTGCCATCAGTGACTTCTCGGCGGGAGGTCCCGGGGAGCTGTTTTTT. Protein sequence: CAISDFSAGGPGELFF.

The rearrangement uses TRBV7-2 and TRBJ2-5; TRBD2 matches 10 bases. V shed 8 bases and J 2 bases; nucleotides not matched to a gene: 11. Per the germline V gene, CDR1 is SGHTA and CDR2 is FQGNSA. This CDR3 has 16 residues. This CDR3 reads CASGQQGTSAQETQYF. Written as DNA, the CDR3 is TGTGCCAGCGGCCAGCAGGGGACTAGCGCTCAAGAGACCCAGTACTTC.

This clone showed up just a few times. Within the sample, other DNA sequences also encode this same CDR3. This chain connects TRBV5-6 to TRBJ1-1, with a weak D call TRBD1 (5 bases). The CDR3 has 16 residues. The germline V and J ends were trimmed by 0 bases and 1 base, with 13 bases remaining between them. Germline loops: CDR1 SGHDT, CDR2 YYEEEE. The CDR3 nucleotides read TGTGCCAGCAGCTTGGAGGCAGGGCGGAAGAACACTGAAGCTTTCTTT. This sequence encodes CASSLEAGRKNTEAFF.

This chain joins TRBV6-5 and TRBJ2-7, with D perhaps TRBD2 (6 bases). The CDR3 totals 13 residues. V lost 7 bases to trimming and J lost 11 bases, with 21 bases between them. Per the germline V gene, CDR1 is MNHEY and CDR2 is SVGAGI. CDR3 coding DNA: TGTGCCAGCACCCCCGGGAGCCCCCAAACTGAGTACTTC. It translates to CASTPGSPQTEYF.

This chain joins TRBV27 and TRBJ1-2, with D possibly matching TRBD1 (6 bases). V lost 4 bases and J 6 bases, leaving 9 bases between the germline ends. The germline gives CDR1 MNHEY, CDR2 SMNVEV (reference sequence). The CDR3 has 12 residues. The CDR3 DNA reads TGTGCCAGCAGTTACGCAGGGGATGGCTACACCTTC. It encodes CASSYAGDGYTF.

The gene calls are TRBV5-1 and TRBJ2-7; 7 bases match TRBD1. Germline trimming cut 4 bases from V and 6 bases from J; bases unmatched to any gene: 4. This CDR3 has 12 amino acids. The germline V gene has CDR1 SGHRS and CDR2 YFSETQ. CDR3 residues: CASSLTGIEQYF. For the CDR3, the DNA is TGCGCCAGCAGCCTGACAGGGATCGAGCAGTACTTC.

The chain uses TRBV5-4 and TRBJ2-4, with D possibly being TRBD1 (7 bases). This CDR3 comprises 16 residues. Trimming removed 1 base at V and 3 bases at J, with 14 bases between. Germline values: CDR1 SGHNT, CDR2 YYREEE (reference sequence). This CDR3 is CASSLQGEVGKNIQYF. The CDR3 nucleotides read TGTGCCAGCAGCTTGCAGGGGGAGGTGGGCAAAAACATTCAGTACTTC.

The chain uses TRBV18 and TRBJ1-2, with no clear D. V dropped 1 base and J dropped 8 bases, with 17 bases sitting between them. Germline CDR1 and CDR2: KGHSH and LQKENI. The CDR3 contains 15 residues. CDR3 nucleotide sequence: TGTGCCAGCTCACCACTGAAGGGATCCCGCCAAGGCTACACCTTC. Its translation: CASSPLKGSRQGYTF.

This clone was observed once. The chain couples TRBV7-2 to TRBJ2-1, with D possibly matching TRBD2 (6 bases). CDR1 and CDR2 (germline): SGHTA, FQGNSA. This CDR3 region has 14 residues. V lost 5 bases to trimming and J lost 4 bases, with 12 bases between them. CDR3 DNA: TGTGCCAGCAGCGCCCGGGGACTTTACAATGAGCAGTTCTTC. This gives the protein CASSARGLYNEQFF.

This clone was seen a few times. The genes are TRBV10-1 and TRBJ2-1; D is uncertain. The CDR3 spans 15 residues. V gave up 2 bases and J gave up 0 bases, with 8 bases separating them. Germline values: CDR1 WNHNN, CDR2 SYGVQD (reference sequence). The CDR3 sequence is CASSETHSSYNEQFF. The CDR3, as DNA: TGCGCCAGCAGTGAGACCCATAGCTCCTACAATGAGCAGTTCTTC.

The J gene is TRBJ1-2, the V gene TRBV9, with D possibly TRBD1 on 5 matching bases. The CDR3 is 14 amino acids. Trimming shortened V by 0 bases and J by 5 bases, and 11 bases separated the two germline ends. Germline V gene data show CDR1 as SGDLS and CDR2 as YYNGEE. The DNA for the CDR3 is TGTGCCAGCAGCGTAGGGGCAGGGAAATATGGCTACACCTTC. It is translated as CASSVGAGKYGYTF.

A remark on this clone: The identical CDR3 is also encoded by other nucleotide sequences in the sample. The CDR3 here is CASSLGQGNTIYF. The CDR3 DNA is TGCGCCAGCAGCCTGGGACAGGGAAACACCATATATTTT. This chain uses TRBV5-1 with TRBJ1-3; 7 bases fit TRBD1. The CDR3 length is 13 residues. Germline loops: CDR1 SGHRS, CDR2 YFSETQ. V lost 4 bases to trimming and J lost 4 bases; unmatched junction nucleotides: 2.

The chain is built from TRBV30 and TRBJ1-1; D ambiguous. Between the trimmed V and J ends, which lost 4 bases and 4 bases, there was a span of 10 bases. The CDR3 covers 12 residues. CDR1 and CDR2 from the germline V gene are GTSNPN and SVGIG (reference sequence). The CDR3 sequence: CAWTLRITEAFF. The CDR3 DNA sequence: TGTGCCTGGACCCTGCGGATCACTGAAGCTTTCTTT. The complete variable domain, with remaining parts taken from reference TRBV30 and TRBJ1-1, reads SQTIHQWPATLVQPVGSPLSLECTVEGTSNPNLYWYRQAAGRGLQLLFYSVGIGQISSEVPQNLSASRPQDRQFILSSKKLLLSDSGFYLCAWTLRITEAFFGQGTRLTVV.

The chain uses TRBV11-2 and TRBJ2-3; no reliable D call. Germline V gives CDR1 SGHAT, CDR2 FQNNGV. This CDR3 has 12 amino acids. Trimming took off 6 bases at V and 3 bases at J, with 7 bases between the two ends. The CDR3 here is CASSLRTDTQYF. CDR3 DNA: TGTGCCAGCAGTCTCCGGACAGATACGCAGTATTTT. Full variable domain (missing parts from reference TRBV11-2 and TRBJ2-3): EAGVAQSPRYKIIEKRQSVAFWCNPISGHATLYWYQQILGQGPKLLIQFQNNGVVDDSQLPKDRFSAERLKGVDSTLKIQPAKLEDSAVYLCASSLRTDTQYFGPGTRLTVL.

V is TRBV30 and J is TRBJ2-7; maybe TRBD2 (6 bases). V was pared by 2 bases and J by 6 bases, with 20 bases between. From germline, CDR1 is GTSNPN and CDR2 SVGIG (reference sequence). The CDR3 runs 15 residues. CDR3 amino acids: CAWSLRTTITSEQYF. In DNA, the CDR3 is TGTGCCTGGAGTCTACGGACTACAATAACTTCCGAGCAGTACTTC.

This clone was seen a handful of times. V and J are TRBV30 and TRBJ1-6, with D perhaps matching TRBD1 (5 bases). From germline, CDR1 is GTSNPN and CDR2 SVGIG (reference sequence). CDR3 length: 14 amino acids. V lost 3 bases and J 13 bases, leaving 19 bases between the germline ends. The CDR3 reads CAWSAGTGKGPLHF. As DNA, the CDR3 is TGTGCCTGGAGCGCCGGGACCGGTAAAGGGCCCCTCCACTTT.

The chain joins TRBV6-5 to TRBJ2-7, with TRBD2 identical over 8 bases. CDR1 is MNHEY and CDR2 is SVGAGI in the germline V gene. With 5 bases clipped from V and 5 bases from J, the junction kept 11 bases outside the gene matches. The CDR3 loop spans 15 amino acids. The CDR3 loop is CASSHPGTRQDEQYF. The CDR3 DNA is TGTGCCAGCAGTCACCCCGGGACTAGGCAAGACGAGCAGTACTTC.

With respect to this clone: This sample includes further DNA sequences coding for the same CDR3. The V gene is TRBV6-1, the J gene TRBJ2-5; weak D call: TRBD1 (6 bases). Trimming stripped 5 bases from V and 1 base from J, with 8 bases between. Germline values: CDR1 MNHNS, CDR2 SASEGT. The CDR3 has 13 residues. CDR3 in amino acids: CASSTGSQETQYF. DNA of the CDR3: TGTGCCAGCAGTACAGGGTCCCAAGAGACCCAGTACTTC.

The rearrangement uses TRBV18 and TRBJ1-1; D is undetermined. The germline CDR1 and CDR2 sequences are KGHSH and LQKENI. The CDR3 totals 13 residues. V was trimmed by 2 bases and J by 10 bases, leaving 14 bases between them. CDR3 nucleotides: TGTGCCAGCTCACCATCAGATTCGCGTGGAGCTTTCTTT. Its translation is CASSPSDSRGAFF.

In regard to this clone: This specimen includes other DNA sequences encoding the same CDR3. The rearrangement uses TRBV5-6 and TRBJ1-5, with TRBD1 matching 7 bases. Germline CDR1 SGHDT, CDR2 YYEEEE. Trimming cost V 4 bases and J 0 bases; bases outside gene matches: 4. This CDR3 comprises 15 residues. In DNA form, the CDR3 reads TGTGCCAGCAGCAGACAGGGTAATAGCAATCAGCCCCAGCATTTT. This sequence encodes CASSRQGNSNQPQHF.

V is TRBV19 and J is TRBJ2-7, with D perhaps matching TRBD1 (5 bases). The CDR3 is 15 residues long. Trimming pared 2 bases from V and 0 bases from J, leaving 11 bases between. Germline-derived CDR1 and CDR2 are LNHDA and SQIVND (reference sequence). CDR3 in amino acids: CASSIQGISSYEQYF. In DNA form, the CDR3 reads TGTGCCAGTAGTATACAGGGAATTAGCTCCTACGAGCAGTACTTC. The full variable domain, completed using reference TRBV19 and TRBJ2-7, is DGGITQSPKYLFRKEGQNVTLSCEQNLNHDAMYWYRQDPGQGLRLIYYSQIVNDFQKGDIAEGYSVSREKKESFPLTVTSAQKNPTAFYLCASSIQGISSYEQYFGPGTRLTVT.

The chain is built from TRBV5-1 and TRBJ2-7, with D maybe TRBD1 (5 bases). CDR1 SGHRS and CDR2 YFSETQ come from the germline V gene. V lost 3 bases, J lost 3 bases, and 13 bases lay in between. The CDR3 is 14 residues long. In nucleotides, the CDR3 is TGCGCCAGCAGCTCAGGACAAGGAGACTACGAGCAGTACTTC. Protein: CASSSGQGDYEQYF.

The chain has TRBV7-2 and TRBJ2-3; tentatively, D is TRBD1 or TRBD2 (6 bases each). Trimming shortened V by 5 bases and J by 1 base, and 10 bases separated the two germline ends. Germline loops: CDR1 SGHTA, CDR2 FQGNSA. The CDR3 runs 14 residues. The CDR3 DNA reads TGTGCCAGCAGCCCGGGGGCTGGCACAGATACGCAGTATTTT. It yields the protein CASSPGAGTDTQYF.

V gene TRBV7-2 combines with J gene TRBJ2-7; TRBD2 might be the D (6 bases). The CDR3 has 15 residues. V was pared by 1 base and J by 6 bases, with 16 bases between. Germline assignment: CDR1 SGHTA and CDR2 FQGNSA. The CDR3: CASSLVGASEVEQYF. The CDR3 bases are TGTGCCAGCAGCTTAGTAGGGGCTAGCGAGGTCGAGCAGTACTTC.

The sample holds a few counts of this clone. This rearrangement joins TRBV5-8 to TRBJ2-2, with a possible D match to TRBD2 (5 bases). V lost 5 bases to trimming and J lost 9 bases, with 11 bases between them. Germline V gene data show CDR1 as SGHTS and CDR2 as YDEGEE. CDR3 size: 12 residues. The DNA for the CDR3 is TGTGCCAGCAGTCGGGGTCGACGGGAGCTGTTTTTT. It specifies CASSRGRRELFF.

The chain recombines TRBV11-2 with TRBJ2-3; 10 bases agree with TRBD2. Germline trimming cut 4 bases from V and 3 bases from J; bases unmatched to any gene: 4. In germline, CDR1 is SGHAT, CDR2 FQNNGV. This CDR3 contains 15 residues. The CDR3, as DNA: TGTGCCAGCAGCTCAGCGGGAGGGCTTACAGATACGCAGTATTTT. Protein: CASSSAGGLTDTQYF.

The chain joins TRBV5-4 to TRBJ2-5; TRBD2 aligns across 9 bases. After removal of 3 bases from V and 4 bases from J, the junction contained 7 bases not matched to a gene. CDR3 length equals 15 residues. The V gene's germline CDR1 is SGHNT and CDR2 YYREEE (reference sequence). In nucleotides, the CDR3 is TGTGCCAGCAGCTCTAGAGCGGGGGGCGCAGAGACCCAGTACTTC. This translates into CASSSRAGGAETQYF.

The genes are TRBV4-1 and TRBJ2-7; D not resolved. This CDR3 spans 15 amino acids. Trimming pared 0 bases from V and 0 bases from J, leaving 9 bases between. Looked up from germline, CDR1 is MGHRA and CDR2 is YSYEKL. DNA for the CDR3: TGCGCCAGCAGCCAAGAAGGGAAAGTCTCCTACGAGCAGTACTTC. This sequence encodes CASSQEGKVSYEQYF.

The V call is TRBV5-6, the J call TRBJ1-1, with D unclear. The CDR3 has 14 residues. V was shortened by 4 bases and J by 0 bases, with 10 bases between the two germline ends. Germline V gives CDR1 SGHDT, CDR2 YYEEEE. The CDR3 DNA is TGTGCCAGCAGCCGTAGATGGGTGAACACTGAAGCTTTCTTT. This gives the protein CASSRRWVNTEAFF. Full variable domain (rest looked up from reference TRBV5-6 and TRBJ1-1): DAGVTQSPTHLIKTRGQQVTLRCSPKSGHDTVSWYQQALGQGPQFIFQYYEEEERQRGNFPDRFSGHQFPNYSSELNVNALLLGDSALYLCASSRRWVNTEAFFGQGTRLTVV.